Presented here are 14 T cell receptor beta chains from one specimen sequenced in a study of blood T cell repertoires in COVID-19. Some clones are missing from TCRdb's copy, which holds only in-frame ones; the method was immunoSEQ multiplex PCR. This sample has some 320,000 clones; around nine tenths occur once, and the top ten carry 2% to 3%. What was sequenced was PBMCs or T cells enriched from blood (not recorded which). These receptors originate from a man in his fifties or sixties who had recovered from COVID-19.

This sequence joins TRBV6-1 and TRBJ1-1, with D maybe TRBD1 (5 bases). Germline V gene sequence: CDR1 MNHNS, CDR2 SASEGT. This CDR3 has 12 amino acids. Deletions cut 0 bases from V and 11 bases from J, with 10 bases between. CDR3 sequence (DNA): TGTGCCAGCAGTGAAGCGTGGGGGGGGGCTTTCTTT. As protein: CASSEAWGGAFF.

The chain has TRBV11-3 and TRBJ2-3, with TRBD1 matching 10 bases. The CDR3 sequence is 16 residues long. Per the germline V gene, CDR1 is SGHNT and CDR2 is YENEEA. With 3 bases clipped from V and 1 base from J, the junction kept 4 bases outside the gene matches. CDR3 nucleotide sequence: TGTGCCAGCAGCTTCCCCGGGACAGGGGGCACAGATACGCAGTATTTT. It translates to CASSFPGTGGTDTQYF. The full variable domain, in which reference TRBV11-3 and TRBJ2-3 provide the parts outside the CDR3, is EAGVVQSPRYKIIEKKQPVAFWCNPISGHNTLYWYLQNLGQGPELLIRYENEEAVDDSQLPKDRFSAERLKGVDSTLKIQPAELGDSAVYLCASSFPGTGGTDTQYFGPGTRLTVL.

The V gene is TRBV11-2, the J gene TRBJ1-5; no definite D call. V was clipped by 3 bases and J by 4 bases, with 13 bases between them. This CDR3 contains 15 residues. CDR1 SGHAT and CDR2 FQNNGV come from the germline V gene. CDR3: CASSFAPGGNQPQHF. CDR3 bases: TGTGCCAGCAGCTTCGCCCCAGGTGGAAATCAGCCCCAGCATTTT.

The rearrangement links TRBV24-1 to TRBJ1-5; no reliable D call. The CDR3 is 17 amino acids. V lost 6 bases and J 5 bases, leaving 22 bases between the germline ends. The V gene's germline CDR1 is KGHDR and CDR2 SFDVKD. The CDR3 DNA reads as TGTGCCACCAGTCCCCGGGGTACAGACAATCCCGATCAGCCCCAGCATTTT. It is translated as CATSPRGTDNPDQPQHF.

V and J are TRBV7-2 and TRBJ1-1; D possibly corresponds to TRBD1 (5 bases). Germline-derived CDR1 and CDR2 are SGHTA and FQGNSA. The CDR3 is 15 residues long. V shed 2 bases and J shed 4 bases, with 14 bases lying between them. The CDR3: CASSLKSLGGTEAFF. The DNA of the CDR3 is TGTGCCAGCAGCTTAAAGTCTCTGGGGGGCACTGAAGCTTTCTTT.

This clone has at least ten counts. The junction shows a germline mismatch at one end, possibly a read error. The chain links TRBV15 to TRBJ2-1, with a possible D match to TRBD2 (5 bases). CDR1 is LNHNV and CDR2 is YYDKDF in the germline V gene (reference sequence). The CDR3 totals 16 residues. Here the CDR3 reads CATSRSPGWTRQQILF. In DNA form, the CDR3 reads TGTGCCACCAGCAGGTCTCCGGGTTGGACTCGTCAACAGATCCTCTTC.

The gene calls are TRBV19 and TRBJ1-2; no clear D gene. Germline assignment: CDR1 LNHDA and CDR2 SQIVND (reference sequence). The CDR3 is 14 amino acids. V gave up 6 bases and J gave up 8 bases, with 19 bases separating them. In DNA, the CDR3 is TGTGCCAGTAGCGGGAGACAAATCACCGGGGGCTACACCTTC. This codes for CASSGRQITGGYTF.

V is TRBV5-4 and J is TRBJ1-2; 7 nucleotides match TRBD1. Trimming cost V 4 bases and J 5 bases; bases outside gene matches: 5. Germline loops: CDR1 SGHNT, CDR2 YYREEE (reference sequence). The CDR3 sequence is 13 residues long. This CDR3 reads CASSTGQAYGYTF. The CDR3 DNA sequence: TGTGCCAGCAGCACCGGACAGGCTTATGGCTACACCTTC.

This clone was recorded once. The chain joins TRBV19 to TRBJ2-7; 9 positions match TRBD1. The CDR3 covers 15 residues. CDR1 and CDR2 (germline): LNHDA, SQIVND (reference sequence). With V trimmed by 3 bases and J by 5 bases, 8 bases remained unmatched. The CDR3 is CASSITGTGFHEQYF. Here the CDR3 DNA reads TGTGCCAGTAGTATCACCGGGACAGGGTTCCACGAGCAGTACTTC.

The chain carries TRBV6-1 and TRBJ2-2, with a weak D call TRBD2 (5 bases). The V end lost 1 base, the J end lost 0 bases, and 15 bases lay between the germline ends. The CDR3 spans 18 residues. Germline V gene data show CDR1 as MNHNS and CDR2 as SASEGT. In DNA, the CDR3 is TGTGCCAGCAGTGAAGACTTCGGAGGCGGCGCGAACACCGGGGAGCTGTTTTTT. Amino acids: CASSEDFGGGANTGELFF.

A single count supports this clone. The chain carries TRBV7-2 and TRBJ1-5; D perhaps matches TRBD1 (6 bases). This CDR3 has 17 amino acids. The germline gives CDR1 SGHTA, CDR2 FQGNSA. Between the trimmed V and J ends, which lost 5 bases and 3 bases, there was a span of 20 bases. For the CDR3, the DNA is TGTGCCAGCAGCCTCACGTGGGGGCTTATTAACAATCAGCCCCAGCATTTT. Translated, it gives CASSLTWGLINNQPQHF.

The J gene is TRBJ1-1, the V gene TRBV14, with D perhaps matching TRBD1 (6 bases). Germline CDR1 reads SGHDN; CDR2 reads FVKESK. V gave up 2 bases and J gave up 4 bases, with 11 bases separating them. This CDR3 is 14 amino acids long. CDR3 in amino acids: CASSQSLTGTEAFF. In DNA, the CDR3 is TGTGCCAGCAGCCAATCCCTGACAGGCACTGAAGCTTTCTTT.

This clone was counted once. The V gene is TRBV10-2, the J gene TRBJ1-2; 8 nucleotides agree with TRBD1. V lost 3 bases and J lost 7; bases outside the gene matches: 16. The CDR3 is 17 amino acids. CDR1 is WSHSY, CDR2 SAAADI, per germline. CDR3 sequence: CASSDPGQGGFGFGYTF. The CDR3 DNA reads TGCGCCAGCAGTGACCCCGGACAGGGTGGGTTTGGTTTTGGCTACACCTTC.

The CDR3 bases are TGTGCCAGCAGCACACAGGGGGTCTACACCGGGGAGCTGTTTTTT. Translation gives CASSTQGVYTGELFF. V gene TRBV5-4 combines with J gene TRBJ2-2; 8 bases map to TRBD1. The CDR3 length is 15 residues. V dropped 4 bases and J dropped 3; count of bases not matched to a gene: 5. CDR1 SGHNT and CDR2 YYREEE come from the germline V gene (reference sequence).